The 29 T cell receptor beta chains in this list originate from one sample, sequenced in a study of cytomegalovirus exposure and HLA in healthy donors. The primer mix had 60 Vbeta and 13 Jbeta primers. Profiling relied on immunoSEQ multiplex PCR, and the TCRdb table lists in-frame clones only, not all of them. Altogether some 150,000 clones are present, 70% to 80% being singletons, with the ten largest covering approximately 5.1%. Sequences were obtained from PBMCs. The source is a male donor in good health and CMV-seronegative.

This clone appeared a single time. V and J are TRBV7-9 and TRBJ2-7; 8 nucleotides match TRBD2. The CDR3 runs to 16 residues. V lost 5 bases to trimming and J lost 3 bases; unmatched junction nucleotides: 12. CDR1 is SEHNR and CDR2 is FQNEAQ in the germline V gene (reference sequence). The CDR3 coding sequence is TGTGCCAGCAGCGCCCCCCTGGCGGGGGGCCACTACGAGCAGTACTTC. Its translation: CASSAPLAGGHYEQYF.

This chain links TRBV7-2 with TRBJ2-7, with 7 positions matching TRBD1. The germline V gene encodes CDR1 SGHTA and CDR2 FQGNSA. The CDR3 extends over 13 amino acids. V gave up 5 bases and J gave up 7 bases; unmatched junction bases: 8. CDR3 residues: CASSRTGAEEQYF. The CDR3 DNA is TGTGCCAGCAGCCGCACAGGGGCGGAGGAGCAGTACTTC.

The chain joins TRBV15 to TRBJ1-2; D not resolved. The germline gives CDR1 LNHNV, CDR2 YYDKDF (reference sequence). The CDR3 length is 13 residues. Trimming stripped 5 bases from V and 3 bases from J, with 10 bases between. CDR3 loop: CATSSKHYYGYTF. CDR3 bases: TGTGCCACCAGCTCGAAACATTACTATGGCTACACCTTC.

This chain uses TRBV7-9 with TRBJ1-1; D uncertain. Per germline, CDR1 SEHNR and CDR2 FQNEAQ (reference sequence). The CDR3 runs 14 residues. The V end was cut by 3 bases, the J end by 5 bases, with 13 bases between. The CDR3 DNA reads TGTGCCAGCAGCTTGAATATTGGGAGGACTGAAGCTTTCTTT. This encodes CASSLNIGRTEAFF.

The rearrangement joins TRBV30 to TRBJ1-2; TRBD1 matches 7 bases. CDR1 is GTSNPN, CDR2 SVGIG, per germline (reference sequence). Trimming cost V 1 base and J 6 bases; bases outside gene matches: 8. The CDR3 has 14 amino acids. The CDR3 is CAWSERGQTNGYTF. As DNA, the CDR3 is TGTGCCTGGAGTGAAAGGGGGCAAACAAATGGCTACACCTTC.

V usage is TRBV18 and J usage is TRBJ1-1; 8 nucleotides agree with TRBD1. Germline V gene sequence: CDR1 KGHSH, CDR2 LQKENI. With V trimmed by 6 bases and J by 2 bases, 5 bases remained unmatched. The CDR3 spans 14 residues. CDR3 region: CASSEGQGNTEAFF. CDR3 bases: TGTGCCAGCTCGGAAGGACAGGGAAACACTGAAGCTTTCTTT.

The chain combines TRBV25-1 with TRBJ1-4, with 7 nucleotides matching TRBD1. CDR1 and CDR2 from the germline V gene are MGHDK and SYGVNS. The V segment lost 5 bases and the J segment 8 bases; nucleotides outside the gene matches: 8. This CDR3 has 14 amino acids. The DNA of the CDR3 is TGTGCCAGCAGTTTTACAGGGGTAGGGGAAAAACTGTTTTTT. Encoded protein: CASSFTGVGEKLFF.

As concerns this clone: This same CDR3 is encoded by further DNA sequences in the sample. The gene calls are TRBV6-5 and TRBJ1-5, with 7 bases matching TRBD1. Trimming took 5 bases from V and 4 from J; bases not matched to a gene: 5. This CDR3 has 14 residues. Germline V lookup: CDR1 MNHEY, CDR2 SVGAGI. CDR3 residues: CASSPTGPNQPQHF. CDR3 DNA sequence: TGTGCCAGCAGTCCGACAGGGCCAAATCAGCCCCAGCATTTT.

This rearrangement joins TRBV4-3 to TRBJ2-7; TRBD2 agrees at 8 bases. Germline V lookup: CDR1 LGHNA, CDR2 YSLEER. V lost 1 base, J lost 0 bases, and 5 bases stayed unmatched. The CDR3 extends over 16 amino acids. The CDR3 nucleotides are TGCGCCAGCAGCCAAGTTATGAGCGGGAGCTCCTACGAGCAGTACTTC. It encodes CASSQVMSGSSYEQYF.

The chain joins TRBV7-9 to TRBJ1-2, with 10 bases identical to TRBD1. This CDR3 has 19 residues. In germline, CDR1 is SEHNR, CDR2 FQNEAQ (reference sequence). V trimming: 5 bases; J trimming: 2 bases; junction bases outside the gene matches: 17. The CDR3 protein is CASSQGQKSRDRGNYGYTF. CDR3 nucleotides: TGTGCCAGCAGCCAGGGCCAGAAAAGCCGGGACAGGGGAAACTATGGCTACACCTTC.

V gene TRBV6-5 combines with J gene TRBJ1-2; TRBD1 matches at 7 bases. Germline values: CDR1 MNHEY, CDR2 SVGAGI. The CDR3 runs to 15 residues. V trimming: 2 bases; J trimming: 3 bases; junction bases outside the gene matches: 6. CDR3 sequence (DNA): TGTGCCAGCAGTTACCGGACAGGATTGGACTATGGCTACACCTTC. This translates into CASSYRTGLDYGYTF.

This sequence joins TRBV6-5 and TRBJ1-5; D not resolved. Looked up from germline, CDR1 is MNHEY and CDR2 is SVGAGI. Trimming pared 0 bases from V and 4 bases from J, leaving 10 bases between. There are 15 residues in the CDR3. Here the CDR3 DNA reads TGTGCCAGCAGTTACTCAGGCAGGCAAAATCAGCCCCAGCATTTT. This encodes CASSYSGRQNQPQHF.

The sample holds one count of this clone. The chain employs TRBV7-9 and TRBJ2-2; 8 nucleotides agree with TRBD1. CDR3 length: 16 residues. Germline V gives CDR1 SEHNR, CDR2 FQNEAQ (reference sequence). The junction had 6 bases not matched to a gene; V was cut back by 6 bases and J by 0 bases. CDR3 region: CASRTSGGSNTGELFF. Written as DNA, the CDR3 is TGTGCCAGCAGGACTTCAGGGGGCTCGAACACCGGGGAGCTGTTTTTT. The full variable domain, rest sourced from reference TRBV7-9 and TRBJ2-2, is DTGVSQNPRHKITKRGQNVTFRCDPISEHNRLYWYRQTLGQGPEFLTYFQNEAQLEKSRLLSDRFSAERPKGSFSTLEIQRTEQGDSAMYLCASRTSGGSNTGELFFGEGSRLTVL.

V usage is TRBV7-8 and J usage is TRBJ1-2; TRBD1 matches at 11 bases. The CDR3 spans 14 residues. Per germline, CDR1 SGHVS and CDR2 FQNEAQ. Losses at the gene ends were 4 bases for V and 8 bases for J; bases not matched to a gene: 6. For the CDR3, the DNA is TGTGCCAGCAGCTCCGGACAGGGGGCTGGAGGCTACACCTTC. As protein: CASSSGQGAGGYTF.

The table lists this clone with a few counts. The V gene is TRBV7-9, the J gene TRBJ1-2; 9 bases line up with TRBD1. The CDR3 loop spans 15 amino acids. The germline gives CDR1 SEHNR, CDR2 FQNEAQ (reference sequence). Trimming cost V 2 bases and J 4 bases; bases outside gene matches: 5. The CDR3, as DNA: TGTGCCAGCAGCTTAAGAACAGGGGGCTCCTATGGCTACACCTTC. Protein: CASSLRTGGSYGYTF.

This sequence joins TRBV15 and TRBJ1-1, with TRBD1 identical over 7 bases. V lost 1 base to trimming and J lost 13 bases; unmatched junction nucleotides: 15. CDR1 LNHNV and CDR2 YYDKDF come from the germline V gene (reference sequence). The CDR3 totals 15 residues. The CDR3 DNA sequence: TGTGCCACCAGCAGAGTAGGAGGGGGCGAATACCGAGGTTTCTTT. Translation gives CATSRVGGGEYRGFF. The full variable domain, its missing parts supplied by reference TRBV15 and TRBJ1-1, is DAMVIQNPRYQVTQFGKPVTLSCSQTLNHNVMYWYQQKSSQAPKLLFHYYDKDFNNEADTPDNFQSRRPNTSFCFLDIRSPGLGDTAMYLCATSRVGGGEYRGFFGQGTRLTVV.

The chain is built from TRBV9 and TRBJ1-3, with D perhaps TRBD1 (5 bases). The CDR3 totals 14 residues. In germline, CDR1 is SGDLS, CDR2 YYNGEE. V was shortened by 0 bases and J by 4 bases, with 8 bases between the two germline ends. Written as DNA, the CDR3 is TGTGCCAGCAGCGTAGCGGGGGAGGGAAACACCATATATTTT. The encoded protein is CASSVAGEGNTIYF.

This rearrangement joins TRBV6-5 to TRBJ2-7; 7 nucleotides match TRBD1. V was clipped by 5 bases and J by 2 bases; unmatched bases: 3. Germline CDR1 reads MNHEY; CDR2 reads SVGAGI. The CDR3 has 13 amino acids. CDR3: CASSPQGPYEQYF. The CDR3 coding sequence is TGTGCCAGCAGTCCACAGGGGCCCTACGAGCAGTACTTC.

V gene TRBV30 combines with J gene TRBJ2-5, with D possibly being TRBD2 (6 bases). CDR1 GTSNPN and CDR2 SVGIG come from the germline V gene (reference sequence). V was trimmed by 3 bases and J by 8 bases, leaving 10 bases between them. The CDR3 consists of 11 residues. The CDR3 sequence is CAWRAGRTQYF. The CDR3 DNA reads as TGTGCCTGGAGGGCCGGGAGAACCCAGTACTTC. Filled out from reference TRBV30 and TRBJ2-5, the complete variable domain reads SQTIHQWPATLVQPVGSPLSLECTVEGTSNPNLYWYRQAAGRGLQLLFYSVGIGQISSEVPQNLSASRPQDRQFILSSKKLLLSDSGFYLCAWRAGRTQYFGPGTRLLVL.

There are a few counts of this clone. V and J are TRBV27 and TRBJ1-4; no clear D. V lost 2 bases, J lost 8 bases, and 9 bases lay in between. The CDR3 is made up of 13 amino acids. Germline loops: CDR1 MNHEY, CDR2 SMNVEV (reference sequence). CDR3 sequence: CASSLKGGEKLFF. The CDR3 DNA reads as TGTGCCAGCAGTTTAAAGGGAGGGGAAAAACTGTTTTTT.

The rearrangement uses TRBV19 and TRBJ1-1; TRBD1 aligns across 7 bases. CDR3 length: 15 residues. V shed 6 bases, J shed 0 bases, and the junction held 7 bases outside the gene matches. The germline gives CDR1 LNHDA, CDR2 SQIVND (reference sequence). The CDR3, as DNA: TGTGCCAGTAGGAGCCTTGGACAGGTGAACACTGAAGCTTTCTTT. Translating it yields CASRSLGQVNTEAFF. Drawing the rest from reference TRBV19 and TRBJ1-1, the complete variable domain is DGGITQSPKYLFRKEGQNVTLSCEQNLNHDAMYWYRQDPGQGLRLIYYSQIVNDFQKGDIAEGYSVSREKKESFPLTVTSAQKNPTAFYLCASRSLGQVNTEAFFGQGTRLTVV.

The V gene is TRBV6-5, the J gene TRBJ2-1; 7 bases are shared with TRBD1. This CDR3 is 15 amino acids long. Per the germline V gene, CDR1 is MNHEY and CDR2 is SVGAGI. V trimming: 5 bases; J trimming: 7 bases; junction bases outside the gene matches: 11. The CDR3 nucleotides read TGTGCCAGCAGTCCCCGAGGGGGCTCTTCGAATGAGCAGTTCTTC. It encodes CASSPRGGSSNEQFF.

The chain is built from TRBV7-2 and TRBJ2-3; the match to TRBD2 covers 11 bases. Germline CDR1 is SGHTA and CDR2 is FQGNSA. J lost 2 bases, V lost 10 bases, and 5 bases had no gene match. CDR3 length equals 14 residues. As DNA, the CDR3 is TGTGCCACCAAACTAGCGGGGGTCACAGATACGCAGTATTTT. This codes for CATKLAGVTDTQYF.

The chain combines TRBV6-1 with TRBJ1-6; no reliable D call. Germline lookup yields CDR1 MNHNS and CDR2 SASEGT. The CDR3 has 14 residues. V was shortened by 6 bases and J by 5 bases, with 11 bases between the two germline ends. The CDR3 DNA reads TGTGCCAGCAGGACAACGGTTAATAATTCACCCCTCCACTTT. This gives the protein CASRTTVNNSPLHF.

The chain recombines TRBV5-1 with TRBJ2-1, with 9 nucleotides matching TRBD2. CDR1 and CDR2 from the germline V gene are SGHRS and YFSETQ. CDR3 length: 16 residues. V lost 4 bases and J lost 7; bases outside the gene matches: 12. The CDR3 is CASSLDPGLAVNEQFF. The CDR3, as DNA: TGCGCCAGCAGCCTGGACCCGGGACTAGCCGTTAATGAGCAGTTCTTC.

This chain joins TRBV5-5 and TRBJ1-2, with D perhaps TRBD1 (6 bases). The CDR3 loop spans 14 amino acids. V was cut by 0 bases and J by 2 bases, with 8 bases left in between. CDR1 is SGHKS and CDR2 is YYEKEE in the germline V gene (reference sequence). Here the CDR3 reads CASSLGGRNYGYTF. In DNA, the CDR3 is TGTGCCAGCAGCTTGGGGGGGCGGAACTATGGCTACACCTTC.

There are a few counts of this clone. V is TRBV4-1 and J is TRBJ2-7, with D tentatively TRBD1 (5 bases). CDR1 is MGHRA, CDR2 YSYEKL, per germline. The CDR3 is made up of 13 amino acids. V lost 1 base, J lost 6 bases, and 10 bases lay in between. CDR3 region: CASSQVFRGEQYF. For the CDR3, the DNA is TGCGCCAGCAGCCAAGTCTTTAGGGGCGAGCAGTACTTC.

This sequence joins TRBV10-3 and TRBJ2-2; a possible D gene is TRBD2 (5 bases). CDR3 length: 16 residues. Germline CDR1 ENHRY, CDR2 SYGVKD. V was shortened by 5 bases and J by 0 bases, with 13 bases between the two germline ends. CDR3 nucleotide sequence: TGTGCCATCAGTCTTAGCGAGATAACGAACACCGGGGAGCTGTTTTTT. This sequence encodes CAISLSEITNTGELFF.

The genes are TRBV28 and TRBJ2-1; 9 bases are shared with TRBD2. The CDR3 contains 16 residues. V was clipped by 10 bases and J by 9 bases; unmatched bases: 19. Per the germline V gene, CDR1 is MDHEN and CDR2 is SYDVKM. The DNA for the CDR3 is TGTGCCATCAACTTCTCGGGGGGACTAGCCAACGGTGAGCAGTTCTTC. The encoded protein is CAINFSGGLANGEQFF.